These 8 T cell receptor beta chains came from one sample sequenced in a study of T cells in Graves' hyperthyroidism and ophthalmopathy. The source material, RNA transcripts, was used to amplify TCR beta CDR3 regions. Carried out on the TCR CDR3, a first-round RT-PCR used the HTBI primer set. MiXCR was run by TCRdb on the multiplex PCR reads, yielding one entry per CDR3 protein. The data hold about 600,000 distinct CDR3 sequences, with about 16% observed a single time. The sequenced material came from blood. Every receptor here comes from a woman in her thirties or forties with Graves' ophthalmopathy.

This clonotype was seen once. This may come from a read error, since a much larger clone is one base off. The chain is built from TRBV28 and TRBJ1-2, with unresolved D. Trimming removed 10 bases from V and 4 bases from J, with 19 bases in between. Germline V CDR1 and CDR2: MDHEN, SYDVKM. This CDR3 contains 14 residues. CDR3 residues: CAIPTDTFSYGYTF. Here the CDR3 DNA reads TGTGCCATCCCGACTGACACCTTTAGCTATGGCTACACCTTC.

At least ten counts were recorded for this clonotype. A read error may produce the germline difference seen at one junction end. The gene calls are TRBV5-1 and TRBJ2-3; D is uncertain. This CDR3 comprises 11 residues. CDR1 is SGHRS, CDR2 YFSETQ, per germline. The CDR3 loop reads CASSLADTQYF. DNA of the CDR3: TGTGCCAGCAGCTTGGCAGATACGCAGTATTTT.

The chain couples TRBV20-1 to TRBJ1-5; D is unresolved. Germline assignment: CDR1 DFQATT and CDR2 SNEGSKA (reference sequence). V gave up 3 bases and J gave up 0 bases, with 9 bases separating them. The CDR3 sequence is 14 residues long. CDR3 in DNA: TGCAGTGCTAGCCTGGTCCATAGCAATCAGCCCCAGCATTTT. It is translated as CSASLVHSNQPQHF.

The chain uses TRBV20-1 and TRBJ2-1; a weak D match, TRBD2 (7 bases). The V end lost 5 bases, the J end lost 9 bases, and 23 bases lay between the germline ends. This CDR3 spans 15 amino acids. CDR1 DFQATT and CDR2 SNEGSKA come from the germline V gene (reference sequence). CDR3 sequence reads: CSAGIGGGAGAEQFF. The CDR3 DNA is TGCAGTGCTGGTATTGGGGGGGGGGCGGGGGCTGAGCAGTTCTTC.

This clonotype was detected a few times. The chain recombines TRBV6-1 with TRBJ2-1, with 9 bases identical to TRBD2. The ends lost 6 bases at V and 5 bases at J; junction bases unmatched: 11. CDR3 length equals 16 residues. Germline CDR1 reads MNHNS; CDR2 reads SASEGT. For the CDR3, the DNA is TGTGCCAGCAGGACAGGGTGGGCTAGCGGGGACAATGAGCAGTTCTTC. Translating gives CASRTGWASGDNEQFF.

This clonotype has ten or more counts. The gene calls are TRBV2 and TRBJ1-5; D call uncertain. The length of the CDR3 is 13 residues. Germline V gene sequence: CDR1 SNHLY, CDR2 FYNNEI. Deletions cut 7 bases from V and 2 bases from J, with 9 bases between. The CDR3 sequence: CASKAWGNQPQHF. The CDR3 nucleotides read TGTGCCAGCAAAGCGTGGGGCAATCAGCCCCAGCATTTT.

This clonotype was seen a handful of times. The CDR3 nucleotides read TGTGCCAGCAGCTCCAGACAGGGGTTTGAGACCCAGTACTTC. Protein sequence: CASSSRQGFETQYF. The chain joins TRBV11-2 to TRBJ2-5, with 8 bases matching TRBD1. CDR1 SGHAT and CDR2 FQNNGV come from the germline V gene. The CDR3 is 14 amino acids. Unmatched junction bases numbered 6, after V lost 4 bases and J lost 5 bases.

This clonotype was detected a few times. The J gene is TRBJ2-5, the V gene TRBV4-2; 11 bases map to TRBD2. Germline V CDR1 and CDR2: LGHNA, YNFKEQ. V lost 0 bases to trimming and J lost 5 bases; unmatched junction nucleotides: 5. CDR3 size: 16 residues. The CDR3, as DNA: TGTGCCAGCAGCCAAGATTGGACTAGCGGGTGGGAGACCCAGTACTTC. Translating gives CASSQDWTSGWETQYF.